This T cell receptor (beta chain) was documented in a study of blood T cell repertoires in COVID-19. Study-level information: Acute and convalescent COVID-19 specimens originated in the United States, Italy and Spain. PBMCs, B-cell-depleted T cells, or T cells provided the cDNA or gDNA that made up the material.

Per the authors' pipeline: Estimation of nucleated cell counts was performed using reference gene primer amplification. Clones were read by immunoSEQ multiplex PCR, and TCRdb kept only the in-frame ones, dropping some. D and trimming come from the DNA, and the V and J calls and clone size come from that table. The data show about 120,000 clones, approximately 83% seen once. The receptor was isolated from a woman of 80 years or more with acute or convalescent COVID-19. The material sequenced was peripheral blood.

In DNA form, the CDR3 reads TGCGCCAGCAGTGAAGCGGGGCAGGGAGGGGACTATGGCTACACCTTC. As protein: CASSEAGQGGDYGYTF. The rearrangement links TRBV10-2 to TRBJ1-2; D perhaps matches TRBD1 (5 bases). This CDR3 region has 16 residues. Trimming removed 3 bases from V and 3 bases from J, with 17 bases in between. Per the germline V gene, CDR1 is WSHSY and CDR2 is SAAADI.